This paragraph reports one T cell receptor (beta chain). The antigen is unknown. The data derive from a study of T cell responses to AZD1222 COVID-19 vaccine. Study summary: Analyses pooled second doses at about 4 or about 12 weeks.

Repertoires were generated with immunoSEQ multiplex PCR, while TCRdb's copy carries only in-frame clones and drops some. The sample carries about 260,000 clones, approximately 95% recorded once. V was cut by 4 bases and J by 0 bases, with 11 bases left in between. The CDR3 is made up of 15 amino acids. The V gene's germline CDR1 is LGHDT and CDR2 YNNKEL (reference sequence). Study-wide results and limits: Reportedly, nearly half the spike-specific TCRs target unmutated variant regions. Spike-specific TCR repertoires showed rising breadth and depth after two AZD1222 doses.

Sequenced material: peripheral blood, taken on day 0 of AZD1222 vaccination. The rearrangement joins TRBV3-1 (or the pseudogene TRBV3-2) to TRBJ2-3, with D perhaps matching TRBD2 (6 bases). The sequence was collected from an adult in good health. CDR3 in amino acids: CASSLTSQSTDTQYF. CDR3 coding DNA: TGTGCCAGCAGCCTTACTAGCCAGAGCACAGATACGCAGTATTTT.